Detailed here is one T cell receptor beta chain. No antigen is known for it. These data belong to a study of cytomegalovirus exposure and HLA in healthy donors. Assay used: immunoSEQ multiplex PCR; TCRdb lists only in-frame clones, some missing. Of some 68,000 clones in the sample, roughly 97% were seen once. Trimming removed 5 bases at V and 4 bases at J, with 17 bases between. The CDR3 has 15 residues. Per the germline V gene, CDR1 is MNHEY and CDR2 is SVGAGI. Regarding the study as a whole: The authors listed approximately 150 TCR beta chains as cytomegalovirus-associated. CMV antigen specificity of three CMV-associated chains was confirmed in vitro. Most TCRs appeared rarely, but some public TCRs recurred in many donors. High sensitivity and specificity were reportedly achieved when the classifier diagnosed cytomegalovirus status.

The chain is built from TRBV6-5 and TRBJ1-1, with TRBD1 as a possible D gene (5 bases). Sequenced: PBMCs. This receptor was obtained from a young man in good health and CMV-seronegative. CDR3 loop: CASSPRQGGGTEAFF. In nucleotides, the CDR3 is TGTGCCAGCAGTCCACGCCAGGGAGGAGGCACTGAAGCTTTCTTT.